The TCR beta chain under discussion was sequenced for a study of Ad26.COV2.S vaccination and SARS-CoV-2 variants. Repertoires were generated with immunoSEQ multiplex PCR, while TCRdb's copy carries only in-frame clones and drops some. The data contain about 480,000 clones, around 90% of them singletons. Trimming cost V 0 bases and J 10 bases, with 10 bases left between them. This CDR3 is 12 amino acids long. Germline lookup yields CDR1 GTSNPN and CDR2 SVGIG (reference sequence). Described treatment: approximately 18 received Ad26.COV2.S at low or high dose, single or two shots; a few received placebo; per-sample allocation not given. Samples were taken on day 63 after the first vaccine or placebo injection.

The TCR was taken from a person between 18 and 60 years old who received the Ad26.COV2.S COVID-19 vaccine or a placebo. The starting material was peripheral blood, obtained in a trial of Ad26.COV2.S vaccine versus placebo. The chain couples TRBV30 to TRBJ2-1, with no clear D. CDR3 residues: CAWSVRLPEQFF. In DNA form, the CDR3 reads TGTGCCTGGAGTGTCCGCCTCCCGGAGCAGTTCTTC.